The 26 T cell receptor beta chains below all came from one sample that was sequenced in a study of blood T cells in healthy people across ages. Next came a second PCR, run for about 7 to 12 cycles, which used a sample-barcoded 5' primer along with a J-beta primer mix. TCRdb passed the 5' RACE reads through MiXCR, listing each CDR3 protein once. Seen here are over 450,000 distinct CDR3 sequences, less than 25% observed once, and the top ten hold 7.5% to 9%. This sample was also put to use in a study of T cells of mothers and their children.

Sequencing input: blood. These receptor sequences come from a boy aged 5-17 years in good health.

The rearrangement joins TRBV14 to TRBJ2-1; D is possibly TRBD2 (5 bases). Germline CDR1 and CDR2: SGHDN and FVKESK. The CDR3 spans 13 residues. V gave up 0 bases and J gave up 7 bases, with 7 bases separating them. This CDR3 reads CASSQERGNEQFF. The CDR3 DNA is TGTGCCAGCAGCCAAGAACGCGGGAATGAGCAGTTCTTC.

The chain has TRBV7-2 and TRBJ1-1, with D perhaps matching TRBD1 (6 bases). CDR1 is SGHTA, CDR2 FQGNSA, per germline. This CDR3 contains 16 residues. V lost 1 base and J 0 bases, leaving 12 bases between the germline ends. CDR3 amino acids: CASSLEAGAMNTEAFF. CDR3 DNA: TGTGCCAGCAGCTTAGAAGCGGGGGCGATGAACACTGAAGCTTTCTTT.

The chain uses TRBV4-3 and TRBJ2-1, with TRBD2 matching over 9 bases. The length of the CDR3 is 15 residues. The V segment lost 2 bases and the J segment 7 bases; nucleotides outside the gene matches: 6. Germline values: CDR1 LGHNA, CDR2 YSLEER. CDR3 sequence: CASSQFGGRGNEQFF. CDR3 in DNA: TGCGCCAGCAGCCAATTCGGCGGGAGGGGGAATGAGCAGTTCTTC.

CDR3 coding DNA: TGCAGCGTTGAGAGCGGGAGTCTCGGGAATGAGCAGTTCTTC. Translation gives CSVESGSLGNEQFF. The rearrangement joins TRBV29-1 to TRBJ2-1; TRBD2 matches at 8 bases. Trimming at V came to 3 bases and at J to 7 bases, leaving 8 bases not matched to a gene. The CDR3 length is 14 residues. Germline loops: CDR1 SQVTM, CDR2 ANQGSEA.

The rearrangement uses TRBV20-1 and TRBJ2-6, with D hard to call. The CDR3 consists of 14 residues. V was cut by 2 bases and J by 4 bases, with 9 bases left in between. Germline CDR1 reads DFQATT; CDR2 reads SNEGSKA (reference sequence). The CDR3 DNA reads TGCAGTGCTAGATCTGGGCCCGGGGCCAACGTCCTGACTTTC. This gives the protein CSARSGPGANVLTF.

The table lists this clonotype with a few counts. The chain combines TRBV4-3 with TRBJ2-5; perhaps D is TRBD1 or TRBD2 (5 bases each). Germline V gene sequence: CDR1 LGHNA, CDR2 YSLEER. With 1 base removed from V and 5 bases from J, the gap between germline ends came to 11 bases. CDR3 length: 14 residues. The CDR3 sequence is CASSQVGGLETQYF. CDR3 in DNA: TGCGCCAGCAGCCAAGTTGGGGGTCTGGAGACCCAGTACTTC.

The chain uses TRBV10-3 and TRBJ2-3; tentatively, D is TRBD2 (5 bases). The CDR3 is 10 residues long. Germline V gene lookup returns CDR1 ENHRY and CDR2 SYGVKD. Trimming left V 8 bases short and J 10 bases short, with 10 bases between. The CDR3 reads CAIGEMSQYF. CDR3 bases: TGTGCCATCGGGGAGATGTCGCAGTATTTT.

This clonotype was observed a handful of times. V is TRBV11-3 and J is TRBJ2-4; no definite D call. V lost 1 base, J lost 2 bases, and 12 bases lay in between. This CDR3 is built from 16 residues. Looked up from germline, CDR1 is SGHNT and CDR2 is YENEEA. The CDR3 is CASSLVFYGTKNIQYF. CDR3 sequence (DNA): TGTGCCAGCAGCTTAGTTTTTTACGGAACCAAAAACATTCAGTACTTC.

A few counts support this clonotype. The chain is built from TRBV7-2 and TRBJ2-5; either TRBD1 or TRBD2 may supply D (5 bases each). The germline CDR1 and CDR2 sequences are SGHTA and FQGNSA. Between the trimmed V and J ends, which lost 2 bases and 5 bases, there was a span of 12 bases. This CDR3 is built from 14 residues. The CDR3 reads CASSLNQGGETQYF. The CDR3 DNA reads TGTGCCAGCAGCTTAAATCAGGGCGGGGAGACCCAGTACTTC. The complete variable domain, with remaining parts taken from reference TRBV7-2 and TRBJ2-5, reads GAGVSQSPSNKVTEKGKDVELRCDPISGHTALYWYRQSLGQGLEFLIYFQGNSAPDKSGLPSDRFSAERTGGSVSTLTIQRTQQEDSAVYLCASSLNQGGETQYFGPGTRLLVL.

The chain couples TRBV12-3 or TRBV12-4 to TRBJ1-2; TRBD1 might be the D (6 bases). The germline V and J ends were trimmed by 6 bases and 1 base, with 24 bases remaining between them. The CDR3 has 18 amino acids. CDR3 residues: CASSPGVGSLDSNYGYTF. The CDR3 nucleotides read TGTGCCAGCAGCCCAGGGGTGGGATCGCTTGACAGTAACTATGGCTACACCTTC.

This clonotype was detected only a few times. The V and J genes are TRBV24-1 and TRBJ1-1; D uncertain. Trimming removed 4 bases from V and 1 base from J, with 6 bases in between. The CDR3 is 13 residues long. The germline CDR1 and CDR2 sequences are KGHDR and SFDVKD. Written as DNA, the CDR3 is TGTGCCACCAGTGAATCAACGAACACTGAAGCTTTCTTT. Translation: CATSESTNTEAFF.

V gene TRBV4-2 combines with J gene TRBJ2-7, with a weak D call TRBD1 (6 bases). V lost 1 base, J lost 3 bases, and 19 bases lay in between. CDR3 length: 17 residues. The germline gives CDR1 LGHNA, CDR2 YNFKEQ. The DNA of the CDR3 is TGTGCCAGCAGCCAAGTTCGAGGACAGCTCGAAGTCTACGAGCAGTACTTC. Protein sequence: CASSQVRGQLEVYEQYF.

This clonotype has just a few counts. The chain combines TRBV28 with TRBJ2-1, with D uncertain. The CDR3 contains 14 residues. Trimming removed 5 bases from V and 4 bases from J, with 12 bases in between. Germline values: CDR1 MDHEN, CDR2 SYDVKM. The CDR3 DNA sequence: TGTGCCAGCAGTCCAAGACTGATTTACAATGAGCAGTTCTTC. This translates into CASSPRLIYNEQFF.

This clonotype came up many times. The chain employs TRBV7-3 and TRBJ2-5; perhaps TRBD1 as D (6 bases). V shed 1 base and J shed 2 bases, with 11 bases lying between them. The CDR3 sequence is 15 residues long. The germline gives CDR1 SGHTA, CDR2 FQGTGA. CDR3 loop: CASSLSGTGQETQYF. The CDR3 region has the DNA TGTGCCAGCAGCTTAAGTGGTACAGGGCAAGAGACCCAGTACTTC. The full variable domain, completed using reference TRBV7-3 and TRBJ2-5, is GAGVSQTPSNKVTEKGKYVELRCDPISGHTALYWYRQSLGQGPEFLIYFQGTGAADDSGLPNDRFFAVRPEGSVSTLKIQRTERGDSAVYLCASSLSGTGQETQYFGPGTRLLVL.

There are a few counts of this clonotype. CDR3 nucleotides: TGCAGCGTATGGGACAGGCACTCCTACGAGCAGTACTTC. Its translation is CSVWDRHSYEQYF. This chain links TRBV29-1 with TRBJ2-5; TRBD1 agrees at 8 bases. The better agreement between TRBJ2-7 and the DNA end casts doubt on the J call. Germline CDR1 and CDR2: SQVTM and ANQGSEA. This CDR3 comprises 13 residues.

This clonotype was found a few times. The chain uses TRBV18 and TRBJ1-2; D possibly corresponds to TRBD1 (5 bases). V was clipped by 0 bases and J by 6 bases, with 14 bases between them. Germline V CDR1 and CDR2: KGHSH, LQKENI. The CDR3 consists of 15 residues. In DNA form, the CDR3 reads TGTGCCAGCTCACCACCGTATCAGGGAATCAATGGCTACACCTTC. Translation gives CASSPPYQGINGYTF.

This clonotype was observed at least ten times. The chain joins TRBV7-9 to TRBJ1-1; D is possibly TRBD1 (6 bases). Germline assignment: CDR1 SEHNR and CDR2 FQNEAQ (reference sequence). V lost 4 bases, J lost 1 base, and 7 bases lay in between. The CDR3 is made up of 13 amino acids. In nucleotides, the CDR3 is TGTGCCAGCAGCTCGGGACAGAACACTGAAGCTTTCTTT. It codes for CASSSGQNTEAFF.

The chain uses TRBV5-5 and TRBJ2-3; no firm D call. CDR1 is SGHKS, CDR2 YYEKEE, per germline (reference sequence). Trimming cost V 4 bases and J 4 bases, with 10 bases left between them. CDR3 length: 13 amino acids. CDR3 region: CASSDPPADTQYF. Here the CDR3 DNA reads TGTGCCAGCAGCGATCCTCCGGCAGATACGCAGTATTTT.

This sequence joins TRBV20-1 and TRBJ2-1, with TRBD2 identical over 10 bases. The CDR3 consists of 16 residues. Germline CDR1 and CDR2: DFQATT and SNEGSKA (reference sequence). The J segment lost 4 bases and the V segment lost 2 bases, leaving 8 bases of the junction unmatched. The CDR3 DNA reads TGCAGTGCTAGAACAAAAGGACTAGCGGATTACAATGAGCAGTTCTTC. Translated: CSARTKGLADYNEQFF.

V gene TRBV28 combines with J gene TRBJ2-1, with 10 nucleotides matching TRBD2. Germline CDR1 MDHEN, CDR2 SYDVKM. J lost 4 bases, V lost 3 bases, and 6 bases had no gene match. The CDR3 consists of 16 residues. CDR3 in DNA: TGTGCCAGCAGTTTCCCCCCTAGCGGGGGATACAATGAGCAGTTCTTC. Its translation: CASSFPPSGGYNEQFF. Full variable domain (missing parts from reference TRBV28 and TRBJ2-1): DVKVTQSSRYLVKRTGEKVFLECVQDMDHENMFWYRQDPGLGLRLIYFSYDVKMKEKGDIPEGYSVSREKKERFSLILESASTNQTSMYLCASSFPPSGGYNEQFFGPGTRLTVL.

V is TRBV5-1 and J is TRBJ2-7; the match to TRBD2 covers 9 bases. Germline CDR1 and CDR2: SGHRS and YFSETQ. The V segment lost 3 bases and the J segment 2 bases; nucleotides outside the gene matches: 6. This CDR3 region has 15 residues. CDR3 loop: CASSSLAGSTYEQYF. The DNA of the CDR3 is TGCGCCAGCAGCTCGCTAGCGGGGAGCACCTACGAGCAGTACTTC.

This chain joins TRBV4-3 and TRBJ2-7, with a possible D match to TRBD2 (6 bases). Germline V gene sequence: CDR1 LGHNA, CDR2 YSLEER. V was trimmed by 0 bases and J by 12 bases, leaving 12 bases between them. This CDR3 contains 12 residues. The CDR3 bases are TGCGCCAGCAGCCAAGAGGCGGGGTATCTGTACTTC. Translated: CASSQEAGYLYF.

This clonotype came up many times. This chain links TRBV5-1 with TRBJ2-7; no clear D gene. Germline V lookup: CDR1 SGHRS, CDR2 YFSETQ. This CDR3 comprises 12 residues. V was trimmed by 0 bases and J by 5 bases, leaving 6 bases between them. CDR3 nucleotide sequence: TGCGCCAGCAGCTTGGCCTTCGACGAGCAGTACTTC. Translating gives CASSLAFDEQYF.

This clonotype was detected only a few times. The chain recombines TRBV13 with TRBJ2-1, with 7 bases lining up with TRBD2. The J call is in doubt because the DNA end fits TRBJ2-7 better. This CDR3 region has 13 residues. Germline-derived CDR1 and CDR2 are PRHDT and FYEKMQ (reference sequence). Written as DNA, the CDR3 is TGTGCCAGCAGCCTCCCGGGAGGTCCCGAGCAGTACTTC. This sequence encodes CASSLPGGPEQYF.

V usage is TRBV5-1 and J usage is TRBJ2-2; D may be TRBD1 (6 bases). The V gene lost 4 bases and the J gene lost 3 bases, with 19 bases spanning the gap. The CDR3 is 17 residues long. Per germline, CDR1 SGHRS and CDR2 YFSETQ. Here the CDR3 DNA reads TGCGCCAGCAGCATTTCTCCCAGACAGGTGGACACCGGGGAGCTGTTTTTT. Translating it yields CASSISPRQVDTGELFF.

This clonotype has only a few counts. The CDR3 protein is CASSRLGGDEQYF. CDR3 nucleotides: TGCGCCAGCAGCCGACTAGGTGGGGACGAGCAGTACTTC. The chain joins TRBV5-1 to TRBJ2-7; perhaps TRBD2 as D (6 bases). Germline CDR1 reads SGHRS; CDR2 reads YFSETQ. V was pared by 4 bases and J by 5 bases, with 13 bases between. The CDR3 spans 13 residues.